This TCR beta chain was captured in a study of T cells after somatic rescue of genetic block. The data were produced by immunoSEQ multiplex PCR, yet TCRdb's version contains in-frame clones alone and is incomplete. This repertoire shows about 15,000 clones, over 60% found once; its top ten account for around 30%. The receptor's source is a man younger than 35. Input material: peripheral blood mononuclear cells (PBMCs).

The CDR3 DNA is TGTGCCAGCTCACCTTCCCAAGAGACCCAGTACTTC. Amino acids: CASSPSQETQYF. This chain links TRBV18 with TRBJ2-5; D gene ambiguous. V was shortened by 3 bases and J by 1 base, with 3 bases between the two germline ends. In germline, CDR1 is KGHSH, CDR2 LQKENI. The CDR3 is 12 amino acids.